One sample yielded the 13 T cell receptor beta chains listed below, sequenced in a study of T-cell reconstitution after alpha-beta-depleted transplantation in children. The TCRbeta library incorporated unique molecular identifiers. In TCRdb, the PCR reads were re-called with MiXCR into one record per CDR3 protein. The table has approximately 800,000 distinct CDR3 sequences, 15% to 20% seen once. The sequencing here drew on PBMCs, mostly from graft donor cells, taken 360 days after TCRalphabeta/CD19-depleted stem cell transplant. The receptors come from a male patient between 5 and 17 years old who had a stem cell transplant for acute lymphoblastic leukemia, so the T cells may come from the graft donor.

This chain links TRBV29-1 with TRBJ2-3; 7 positions match TRBD2. Looked up from germline, CDR1 is SQVTM and CDR2 is ANQGSEA. Germline trimming cut 5 bases from V and 3 bases from J; bases unmatched to any gene: 11. This CDR3 contains 15 residues. This CDR3 reads CSVLNRREKTDTQYF. CDR3 nucleotides: TGCAGCGTTCTTAACAGGCGGGAGAAAACAGATACGCAGTATTTT.

This clonotype was counted at least ten times. The chain carries TRBV20-1 and TRBJ2-1; 14 bases fit TRBD2. The germline CDR1 and CDR2 sequences are DFQATT and SNEGSKA (reference sequence). The trim removed 3 bases at V and 4 bases at J, leaving 2 bases unmatched. This CDR3 has 15 residues. Written as DNA, the CDR3 is TGCAGTGCTAGGGGACTAGCGGGAGAGTACAATGAGCAGTTCTTC. Translating gives CSARGLAGEYNEQFF.

This clonotype was counted between two and nine times. The rearrangement joins TRBV4-1 to TRBJ1-6; unclear D gene. The CDR3 spans 12 residues. The germline V and J ends were trimmed by 4 bases and 13 bases, with 11 bases remaining between them. Germline V CDR1 and CDR2: MGHRA, YSYEKL. In nucleotides, the CDR3 is TGCGCCAGCAGCCTACCCCAGATGCCCCTCCACTTT. Translated: CASSLPQMPLHF.

This clonotype was counted between two and nine times. The V and J genes are TRBV7-9 and TRBJ2-2; the match to TRBD1 covers 7 bases. Germline V gene sequence: CDR1 SEHNR, CDR2 FQNEAQ (reference sequence). Trimming removed 5 bases from V and 1 base from J; junction bases left unmatched: 7. The CDR3 length is 16 residues. CDR3 protein: CASSPPGTENTGELFF. The CDR3 DNA sequence: TGTGCCAGCAGCCCACCCGGGACAGAGAACACCGGGGAGCTGTTTTTT.

This clonotype was observed a handful of times. The chain's CDR3 is CASSLVPGLGADTQYF. Here the CDR3 DNA reads TGCGCCAGCAGCTTGGTCCCGGGTTTGGGAGCAGATACGCAGTATTTT. The V gene is TRBV5-1, the J gene TRBJ2-3; perhaps TRBD2 as D (5 bases). Germline V gives CDR1 SGHRS, CDR2 YFSETQ. The CDR3 runs to 16 residues. The V and J ends lost 0 bases and 4 bases respectively, with 15 bases between them. The complete variable domain, with remaining parts taken from reference TRBV5-1 and TRBJ2-3, reads KAGVTQTPRYLIKTRGQQVTLSCSPISGHRSVSWYQQTPGQGLQFLFEYFSETQRNKGNFPGRFSGRQFSNSRSEMNVSTLELGDSALYLCASSLVPGLGADTQYFGPGTRLTVL.

The V and J genes are TRBV5-1 and TRBJ2-7; D possibly corresponds to TRBD2 (5 bases). V lost 6 bases and J 0 bases, leaving 19 bases between the germline ends. The CDR3 sequence is 16 residues long. Germline CDR1 is SGHRS and CDR2 is YFSETQ. CDR3 DNA: TGCGCCAGCAACCAACAAGGGAGCGCCGTCTCCTACGAGCAGTACTTC. Translated, it gives CASNQQGSAVSYEQYF.

The chain has TRBV12-3 or TRBV12-4 and TRBJ2-5; no definite D call. The CDR3 is 13 amino acids. Trimming took 3 bases from V and 2 from J, leaving 7 bases between them. CDR3 residues: CASSLWLQETQYF. CDR3 in DNA: TGTGCCAGCAGTTTGTGGTTACAAGAGACCCAGTACTTC.

This clonotype was found a few times. The J gene is TRBJ1-6, the V gene TRBV27; 9 bases are a match to TRBD1. With 6 bases clipped from V and 7 bases from J, the junction kept 7 bases outside the gene matches. Looked up from germline, CDR1 is MNHEY and CDR2 is SMNVEV (reference sequence). The CDR3 is 15 amino acids. The CDR3 coding sequence is TGTGCCAGCAGGCCTCCGGGACAGGGAAATTCACCCCTCCACTTT. Translation gives CASRPPGQGNSPLHF.

The chain has TRBV29-1 and TRBJ2-7; TRBD1 aligns across 8 bases. V lost 4 bases, J lost 2 bases, and 7 bases stayed unmatched. Germline CDR1 is SQVTM and CDR2 is ANQGSEA. The CDR3 covers 14 residues. This chain's CDR3 is CSVAPTGVPYEQYF. CDR3 coding DNA: TGCAGCGTTGCGCCGACAGGGGTCCCCTACGAGCAGTACTTC.

This clonotype was detected a few times. V usage is TRBV19 and J usage is TRBJ2-1; TRBD2 might be the D (5 bases). V gave up 4 bases and J gave up 4 bases, with 11 bases separating them. Germline lookup yields CDR1 LNHDA and CDR2 SQIVND (reference sequence). This CDR3 region has 14 residues. The CDR3 region has the DNA TGTGCCAGTAGTAGGACGGGAATTTACAATGAGCAGTTCTTC. Its protein product is CASSRTGIYNEQFF. The whole variable domain, filled in from reference TRBV19 and TRBJ2-1, reads DGGITQSPKYLFRKEGQNVTLSCEQNLNHDAMYWYRQDPGQGLRLIYYSQIVNDFQKGDIAEGYSVSREKKESFPLTVTSAQKNPTAFYLCASSRTGIYNEQFFGPGTRLTVL.

This clonotype was picked up a small number of times. V is TRBV20-1 and J is TRBJ2-7; possible D gene TRBD1, 6 bases. This CDR3 comprises 13 residues. Deletions cut 5 bases from V and 4 bases from J, with 15 bases between. CDR1 is DFQATT, CDR2 SNEGSKA, per germline (reference sequence). The CDR3 region is CSASTGPWYEQYF. The CDR3 DNA reads TGCAGTGCTTCGACAGGCCCTTGGTACGAGCAGTACTTC.

This clonotype has just a few counts. The CDR3 DNA reads TGCAGCGGCCAGAGGACAGGGAGGAATGAGCAGTTCTTC. This gives the protein CSGQRTGRNEQFF. The gene calls are TRBV29-1 and TRBJ2-1, with TRBD1 identical over 8 bases. There are 13 residues in the CDR3. The germline gives CDR1 SQVTM, CDR2 ANQGSEA. J was trimmed by 7 bases and V by 7 bases; bases with no gene match: 9.

Only a few counts were recorded for this clonotype. The chain recombines TRBV4-1 with TRBJ2-3; TRBD2 is a possible D gene (6 bases). Trimming cost V 1 base and J 1 base, with 15 bases left between them. The CDR3 is made up of 17 amino acids. The germline gives CDR1 MGHRA, CDR2 YSYEKL. The CDR3 loop is CASSQVGRELGTDTQYF. In DNA form, the CDR3 reads TGCGCCAGCAGCCAAGTGGGACGGGAGCTCGGCACAGATACGCAGTATTTT.